The clone carrying this T cell receptor (beta chain) turned up a few times. Its cognate antigen is unknown. The germline V gene encodes CDR1 DFQATT and CDR2 SNEGSKA (reference sequence). V gave up 7 bases and J gave up 5 bases; unmatched junction bases: 16. The CDR3 sequence is 15 residues long. The sample comes from a study of vaccination and CD4 T cells after COVID-19. Documented treatment: approximately nine-day PBMC culture with coronavirus spike peptide pools or control peptides (ViraFEST assay). Sequencing of the DNA from cultured CD4+ T cells was carried out with the Oncomine TCR Beta short-read assay. TCRdb analysed the PCR reads with MiXCR anew, one entry per CDR3 protein. The data show some 11,000 distinct CDR3 sequences, with over 60% seen just once and 18% held by the top ten.

The chain couples TRBV20-1 to TRBJ1-2; TRBD1 matches 7 bases. The receptor comes from a human donor who had recovered from COVID-19. Sequenced material: CD4+ T cells from blood, cultured in vitro. CDR3 amino acids: CSEDGTGAALYGYTF. In DNA, the CDR3 is TGCAGTGAAGATGGAACAGGGGCCGCTTTATATGGCTACACCTTC.